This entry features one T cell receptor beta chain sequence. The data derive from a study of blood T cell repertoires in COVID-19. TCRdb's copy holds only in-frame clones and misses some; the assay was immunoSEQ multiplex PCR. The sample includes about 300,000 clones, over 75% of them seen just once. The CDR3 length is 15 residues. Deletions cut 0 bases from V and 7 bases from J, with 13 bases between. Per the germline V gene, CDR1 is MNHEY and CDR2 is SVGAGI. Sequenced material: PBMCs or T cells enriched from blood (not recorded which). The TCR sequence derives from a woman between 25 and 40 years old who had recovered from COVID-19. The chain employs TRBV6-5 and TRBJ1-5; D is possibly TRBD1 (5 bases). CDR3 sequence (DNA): TGTGCCAGCAGTTACTCGGCCCTATCAGGGCAGCCCCAGCATTTT. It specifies CASSYSALSGQPQHF.